Following are 9 T cell receptor beta chains from one sample sequenced in a study of blood T cells in healthy people across ages (dated by TCRdb to the mid-2010s). The receptor library was made with 5' RACE. The sequencing machine was an Illumina HiSeq 2500. The second PCR ran for roughly 7 to 12 cycles and used a J-beta primer mix along with a sample-barcoded 5' primer. Through fastp at Q25 and MiXCR, TCRdb rebuilt clones from the public reads, retaining in-frame beta chains. Each entry merges the rows of one CDR3 protein and shows their most common DNA and genes. Across this sample there are under 1,100,000 distinct CDR3 sequences, with approximately 25% seen only once. The ten largest clonotypes hold about 0.72% of the sample. The same sample was also studied in work on T cells of mothers and their children.

What was sequenced was blood. These receptors originate from a girl aged 2-10 years in good health.

The V gene is TRBV7-2, the J gene TRBJ2-3; TRBD2 matches 14 bases. J lost 0 bases, V lost 2 bases, and 7 bases had no gene match. Per the germline V gene, CDR1 is SGHTA and CDR2 is FQGNSA. The CDR3 is 19 amino acids. Here the CDR3 reads CASSLHGTSGGFSTDTQYF. The CDR3 DNA reads TGTGCCAGCAGCTTACACGGGACTAGCGGGGGATTCAGCACAGATACGCAGTATTTT.

This clonotype has a handful of counts. The chain couples TRBV24-1 to TRBJ2-7; TRBD1 matches at 7 bases. The CDR3 covers 17 residues. Germline V CDR1 and CDR2: KGHDR, SFDVKD. V trimming: 3 bases; J trimming: 3 bases; junction bases outside the gene matches: 13. DNA of the CDR3: TGTGCCACCAGTGATATAGGAGGAAGACAGGGCTACTACGAGCAGTACTTC. Translating gives CATSDIGGRQGYYEQYF.

The V call is TRBV6-5, the J call TRBJ2-1, with TRBD1 as a possible D gene (5 bases). Trimming cost V 4 bases and J 1 base, with 14 bases left between them. CDR1 is MNHEY, CDR2 SVGAGI, per germline. The CDR3 consists of 16 residues. The CDR3 DNA follows: TGTGCCAGCAGTTTAAAAGCGTCAGGGTCCTACAATGAGCAGTTCTTC. Protein sequence: CASSLKASGSYNEQFF.

The gene calls are TRBV7-6 and TRBJ2-6; unclear D gene. The CDR3 is made up of 14 amino acids. The germline gives CDR1 SGHVS, CDR2 FNYEAQ. V was trimmed by 5 bases and J by 3 bases, leaving 8 bases between them. The chain's CDR3 is CASSPYGGANVLTF. The CDR3 DNA is TGTGCCAGCAGCCCGTACGGTGGGGCCAACGTCCTGACTTTC. Based on the CDR3 plus reference TRBV7-6 and TRBJ2-6, the full variable domain is GAGVSQSPRYKVTKRGQDVALRCDPISGHVSLYWYRQALGQGPEFLTYFNYEAQQDKSGLPNDRFSAERPEGSISTLTIQRTEQRDSAMYRCASSPYGGANVLTFGAGSRLTVL.

The chain carries TRBV28 and TRBJ2-1, with TRBD2 matching over 7 bases. Germline V CDR1 and CDR2: MDHEN, SYDVKM. The CDR3 runs 14 residues. V dropped 2 bases and J dropped 9; count of bases not matched to a gene: 7. The CDR3 DNA reads TGTGCCAGCAGTTTACTGGGGGGGGATGTTGAGCAGTTCTTC. Translation gives CASSLLGGDVEQFF. The variable domain in full, with the rest retrieved from reference TRBV28 and TRBJ2-1, is DVKVTQSSRYLVKRTGEKVFLECVQDMDHENMFWYRQDPGLGLRLIYFSYDVKMKEKGDIPEGYSVSREKKERFSLILESASTNQTSMYLCASSLLGGDVEQFFGPGTRLTVL.

This clonotype was counted ten times or more. The chain links TRBV20-1 to TRBJ2-3, with 10 bases lining up with TRBD2. Per germline, CDR1 DFQATT and CDR2 SNEGSKA (reference sequence). V shed 3 bases, J shed 2 bases, and the junction held 8 bases outside the gene matches. The CDR3 spans 16 residues. For the CDR3, the DNA is TGCAGTGCTAGGAATTTAGCGGGGGGACTCACAGATACGCAGTATTTT. Its protein product is CSARNLAGGLTDTQYF.

This rearrangement joins TRBV3-1 to TRBJ1-1, with D possibly TRBD1 on 5 matching bases. Between the trimmed V and J ends, which lost 0 bases and 9 bases, there was a span of 11 bases. Germline loops: CDR1 LGHDT, CDR2 YNNKEL (reference sequence). This CDR3 has 13 amino acids. In nucleotides, the CDR3 is TGTGCCAGCAGCCAAGAGAGGCGGGGGAAAGCTTTCTTT. This sequence encodes CASSQERRGKAFF. Based on the CDR3 plus reference TRBV3-1 and TRBJ1-1, the full variable domain is DTAVSQTPKYLVTQMGNDKSIKCEQNLGHDTMYWYKQDSKKFLKIMFSYNNKELIINETVPNRFSPKSPDKAHLNLHINSLELGDSAVYFCASSQERRGKAFFGQGTRLTVV.

The chain employs TRBV20-1 and TRBJ2-3; tentative D call: TRBD1 (6 bases). The CDR3 runs to 15 residues. Deletions cut 6 bases from V and 10 bases from J, with 26 bases between. Germline lookup yields CDR1 DFQATT and CDR2 SNEGSKA (reference sequence). CDR3 coding DNA: TGCAGTGCCTCAACAGGGACCCGCAGCCCTTGGGCGCAGTATTTT. This translates into CSASTGTRSPWAQYF.

The V gene is TRBV9, the J gene TRBJ1-5; 7 bases fit TRBD1. This CDR3 is 14 amino acids long. V dropped 7 bases and J dropped 7; count of bases not matched to a gene: 11. CDR1 and CDR2 (germline): SGDLS, YYNGEE. The CDR3 is CASSETGSEQPQHF. The CDR3 DNA follows: TGTGCCAGCTCCGAGACAGGGTCCGAACAGCCCCAGCATTTT.